The text below deals with one T cell receptor beta chain. Its cognate antigen is unknown. Donors were drawn from the 120-subject validation cohort, separate from the 666-subject first cohort. Germline loops: CDR1 MNHEY, CDR2 SMNVEV (reference sequence). CDR3 length equals 17 residues. V was trimmed by 4 bases and J by 11 bases, leaving 27 bases between them. This record comes from a study of cytomegalovirus exposure and HLA in healthy donors. General study points: Most TCR sequences were uncommon, yet certain public TCRs appeared in many donors.

Generated by immunoSEQ multiplex PCR, the TCRdb table keeps only in-frame clones and is missing some. This sample has around 75,000 clones, with around 81% found just once. The chain joins TRBV27 to TRBJ1-5; perhaps TRBD1 as D (5 bases). The material sequenced was PBMCs. The sequence was obtained from a man aged 30 to 45 in good health and CMV-seronegative. The CDR3 region has the DNA TGTGCCAGCAGTTCGAATCGTCGGCAGGGTGCCTTTAAGGCCCAGCATTTT. Amino acid sequence: CASSSNRRQGAFKAQHF.